A selection of T cell receptor beta chains follows, all from one sample in a study of T cells in Graves' hyperthyroidism and ophthalmopathy. TCRdb passed the multiplex PCR reads through MiXCR, listing each CDR3 protein once. The sample contains around 520,000 distinct CDR3 sequences, around 22% of which appear only once. Sequenced: blood. Every receptor here comes from a woman aged 25 to 39 with Graves' ophthalmopathy. CDR3s include the opening cysteine and the closing phenylalanine or tryptophan. Fields, in order: D gene, V gene, clone size, J gene, CDR3 protein, CDR3 DNA. D genes are given only for firm matches. Clone size appears in some rows only: once, few, many, or a class for an expanded clone.

-	TRBV6-1	-	TRBJ2-2	CASKIWGINTGELFF	TGTGCCAGCAAAATTTGGGGGATTAACACCGGGGAGCTGTTTTTT
-	TRBV24-1	-	TRBJ2-5	CATSEGPGAQYF	TGTGCCACCAGTGAGGGGCCCGGGGCCCAGTACTTC
-	TRBV10-3	many	TRBJ1-3	CAIRPGHSGNTIYF	TGTGCCATCAGGCCGGGCCACTCTGGAAACACCATATATTTT
-	TRBV28	-	TRBJ1-1	CASSLAGPMNTEAFF	TGTGCCAGCAGCCTCGCGGGACCGATGAACACTGAAGCTTTCTTT
TRBD2	TRBV6-1	many	TRBJ2-4	CASRLAGGLAKNIQYF	TGTGCCAGCAGACTAGCGGGGGGACTAGCCAAAAACATTCAGTACTTC
TRBD1	TRBV6-5	-	TRBJ1-1	CASSFTGGGGTEALF	TGTGCCAGCAGTTTCACAGGGGGGGGGGGCACTGAAGCTCTCTTT
TRBD1	TRBV24-1	-	TRBJ2-7	CATSDSGQGAYEQYF	TGTGCCACCAGTGATTCGGGACAGGGGGCCTACGAGCAGTACTTC
-	TRBV29-1	-	TRBJ2-7	CSVGNGRYEQYF	TGCAGCGTTGGAAATGGTCGGTACGAGCAGTACTTC
-	TRBV6-1	few	TRBJ2-2	CASLIKNTGELFF	TGTGCCAGTTTAATTAAGAACACCGGGGAGCTGTTTTTT
-	TRBV12-3/TRBV12-4	few	TRBJ1-2	CASTLPGGTEYGYTF	TGTGCCAGCACCCTACCCGGGGGGACCGAGTATGGCTACACCTTC
-	TRBV12-3/TRBV12-4	few	TRBJ1-3	CASRLPEGTPIYF	TGTGCCAGCAGGTTGCCAGAAGGGACTCCCATATATTTT
-	TRBV20-1	once	TRBJ1-5	CSAPLGGINQPQHF	TGCAGTGCCCCCTTGGGGGGGATCAATCAGCCCCAGCATTTT
-	TRBV6-1	-	TRBJ2-7	CASSVERVSYEQYF	TGTGCCAGCAGTGTGGAACGGGTCTCCTACGAGCAGTACTTC
TRBD2	TRBV20-1	-	TRBJ2-4	CSARAGLAGDKNIQYF	TGCAGTGCTAGAGCTGGACTAGCGGGGGACAAAAACATTCAGTACTTC
TRBD1	TRBV5-6	many	TRBJ1-1	CASSIGTGLNTEAFF	TGTGCCAGCAGCATAGGGACAGGCTTGAACACTGAAGCTTTCTTT
TRBD1	TRBV12-3/TRBV12-4	-	TRBJ2-7	CASRDTGQGYEQYF	TGTGCCAGCAGGGATACGGGACAGGGCTACGAGCAGTACTTC
TRBD2	TRBV10-3	-	TRBJ2-7	CAISDGLAGAASYEQYF	TGTGCCATCAGTGACGGACTAGCGGGAGCGGCCTCCTACGAGCAGTACTTC
TRBD1	TRBV28	many	TRBJ1-2	CASSFRARGQGYGYTF	TGTGCCAGCAGTTTTCGGGCGAGGGGGCAGGGCTATGGCTACACCTTC
-	TRBV3-1	-	TRBJ2-7	CASSHLGDPSYEQYF	TGTGCCAGCAGCCATCTAGGGGACCCGAGCTACGAGCAGTACTTC
TRBD1	TRBV12-3/TRBV12-4	many	TRBJ2-5	CASSFLGGTEDKRTQYF	TGTGCCAGCAGTTTTTTAGGTGGGACAGAGGATAAGAGAACCCAGTACTTC
TRBD1	TRBV15	many	TRBJ2-7	CATSRVLGTGGYEQYF	TGTGCCACCAGCAGAGTCCTCGGGACAGGGGGCTACGAGCAGTACTTC
-	TRBV4-1	few	TRBJ2-2	CASSFQALGTGELFF	TGCGCCAGCAGTTTTCAGGCGCTCGGTACCGGGGAGCTGTTTTTT
TRBD1	TRBV6-5	many	TRBJ1-2	CASSYLPGQGAEGYTF	TGTGCCAGCAGTTACTTACCGGGACAGGGGGCGGAGGGCTACACCTTC
-	TRBV28	many	TRBJ1-5	CASKYLNTHQPQHF	TGTGCCAGCAAGTATCTGAATACACATCAGCCCCAGCATTTT
-	TRBV12-3/TRBV12-4	many	TRBJ2-7	CASSLREDSYEQYF	TGTGCCAGCAGTTTAAGGGAGGACTCCTACGAGCAGTACTTC
-	TRBV5-5	many	TRBJ2-5	CASSVVLGGETQYF	TGTGCCAGCAGCGTTGTCTTGGGCGGGGAGACCCAGTACTTC
-	TRBV6-5	few	TRBJ1-6	CASSYGQGTHSPLHF	TGTGCCAGCAGTTATGGTCAGGGAACCCACTCACCCCTTCACTTT
-	TRBV27	many	TRBJ2-2	CASSLRAGELFF	TGTGCCAGCAGTTTGCGGGCCGGGGAGCTGTTTTTT
-	TRBV27	many	TRBJ1-2	CASSFSGTTVYGYTF	TGTGCCAGCAGCTTTTCAGGGACGACCGTTTATGGCTACACCTTC
-	TRBV6-2/TRBV6-3	many	TRBJ2-7	CASSYIRQQYF	TGTGCCAGCAGTTACATCAGGCAGCAGTACTTC
-	TRBV28	-	TRBJ2-7	CASILGGGEYEQYF	TGTGCCAGCATTTTAGGGGGAGGTGAATACGAGCAGTACTTC
-	TRBV11-1	many	TRBJ1-3	CASSLNPGMSSGNTIYF	TGTGCCAGCAGCTTAAATCCAGGGATGAGCTCTGGAAACACCATATATTTT
-	TRBV6-2/TRBV6-3	many	TRBJ2-5	CASSPNREETQYF	TGTGCCAGCAGCCCTAACAGGGAAGAGACCCAGTACTTC
-	TRBV19	many	TRBJ1-5	CASKHVGNQPQHF	TGTGCCAGTAAGCATGTGGGCAATCAGCCCCAGCATTTT
-	TRBV28	many	TRBJ2-5	CASGDPLAKETQYF	TGTGCCAGCGGCGATCCGCTAGCCAAAGAGACCCAGTACTTC
-	TRBV19	many	TRBJ2-7	CASSTREPSSYEQYF	TGTGCCAGTAGTACGCGGGAACCAAGCTCCTACGAGCAGTACTTC
TRBD2	TRBV28	-	TRBJ2-5	CASSPGTGLAGAQETQYF	TGTGCCAGCAGTCCGGGAACCGGACTAGCGGGTGCCCAAGAGACCCAGTACTTC